The 31 T cell receptor beta chains reported below all come from one sample, sequenced in a study of shared clonotypes between healthy human individuals. The data were produced by immunoSEQ multiplex PCR, yet TCRdb's version contains in-frame clones alone and is incomplete. The table shows approximately 1.5 million clones, with just under 99% occurring only once. The sample taken for sequencing was naive CD4+ T cells sorted from blood. Subset meaning: CD45RA+ positively selected. Receptor source: a man aged 25 to 45 in good health.

The V and J genes are TRBV9 and TRBJ2-5; 12 nucleotides line up with TRBD1. Trimming took 4 bases from V and 3 from J; bases not matched to a gene: 7. Per the germline V gene, CDR1 is SGDLS and CDR2 is YYNGEE. The CDR3 runs 16 residues. CDR3 nucleotide sequence: TGTGCCAGCAGCCCCCGGGACAGGGGGCTGGAAGAGACCCAGTACTTC. It codes for CASSPRDRGLEETQYF.

This rearrangement joins TRBV9 to TRBJ1-2, with a weak D call TRBD1 (5 bases). The germline V gene encodes CDR1 SGDLS and CDR2 YYNGEE. The CDR3 is 17 residues long. V was clipped by 0 bases and J by 8 bases, with 23 bases between them. The CDR3 reads CASSVGPWAGTAKGYTF. In DNA form, the CDR3 reads TGTGCCAGCAGCGTAGGACCCTGGGCAGGGACCGCGAAGGGCTACACCTTC. The full variable domain, its missing parts supplied by reference TRBV9 and TRBJ1-2, is DSGVTQTPKHLITATGQRVTLRCSPRSGDLSVYWYQQSLDQGLQFLIQYYNGEERAKGNILERFSAQQFPDLHSELNLSSLELGDSALYFCASSVGPWAGTAKGYTFGSGTRLTVV.

In regard to this clone: Other DNA sequences in the same sample also yield this CDR3. This sequence joins TRBV5-1 and TRBJ2-2; 10 bases align to TRBD1. The CDR3 extends over 15 amino acids. The V gene's germline CDR1 is SGHRS and CDR2 YFSETQ. Unmatched junction bases numbered 2, after V lost 4 bases and J lost 2 bases. In nucleotides, the CDR3 is TGCGCCAGCAGCAGGGACAGGGGAAACACCGGGGAGCTGTTTTTT. As protein: CASSRDRGNTGELFF.

In this sample, this clone turned up a few times. As DNA, the CDR3 is TGTGCCAGCAGCTTAGCCGGGACAGTCCCCTCCTACGAGCAGTACTTC. Translating gives CASSLAGTVPSYEQYF. V is TRBV7-2 and J is TRBJ2-7; the match to TRBD1 covers 7 bases. Germline CDR1 and CDR2: SGHTA and FQGNSA. The CDR3 consists of 16 residues. The junction had 5 bases not matched to a gene; V was cut back by 0 bases and J by 0 bases. Drawing the rest from reference TRBV7-2 and TRBJ2-7, the complete variable domain is GAGVSQSPSNKVTEKGKDVELRCDPISGHTALYWYRQSLGQGLEFLIYFQGNSAPDKSGLPSDRFSAERTGGSVSTLTIQRTQQEDSAVYLCASSLAGTVPSYEQYFGPGTRLTVT.

The genes are TRBV5-6 and TRBJ2-7; no firm D call. The germline V gene has CDR1 SGHDT and CDR2 YYEEEE. The CDR3 is 15 amino acids. The V and J ends lost 6 bases and 0 bases respectively, with 16 bases between them. The CDR3 region is CASTVQNRDSYEQYF. CDR3 DNA: TGTGCCAGCACCGTACAGAACCGCGACTCCTACGAGCAGTACTTC.

Comment on this clone: Germline and junction disagree at one end, which may indicate a read error. The chain carries TRBV10-3 and TRBJ1-1, with unresolved D. CDR3 size: 12 residues. Germline assignment: CDR1 ENHRY and CDR2 SYGVKD. The CDR3 sequence is CAISESTVRHLF. CDR3 nucleotides: TGTGCCATCAGTGAGTCGACGGTTCGACATCTCTTT.

V and J are TRBV5-6 and TRBJ1-4, with 8 bases identical to TRBD1. Trimming removed 2 bases from V and 4 bases from J; junction bases left unmatched: 7. This CDR3 spans 16 amino acids. From germline, CDR1 is SGHDT and CDR2 YYEEEE. CDR3 protein: CASSLKTGAGNEKLFF. CDR3 DNA sequence: TGTGCCAGCAGCTTAAAGACAGGGGCCGGTAATGAAAAACTGTTTTTT.

To note about this clone: Within the sample, other DNA sequences also encode this same CDR3. This rearrangement joins TRBV18 to TRBJ1-5; D is possibly TRBD1 (6 bases). Germline V CDR1 and CDR2: KGHSH, LQKENI. The germline V and J ends were trimmed by 2 bases and 6 bases, with 11 bases remaining between them. The length of the CDR3 is 14 residues. DNA of the CDR3: TGTGCCAGCTCACCAAGGGGGTTGGGTCAGCCCCAGCATTTT. Translating gives CASSPRGLGQPQHF.

The V call is TRBV28, the J call TRBJ2-7; D unresolved. V lost 6 bases and J 12 bases, leaving 15 bases between the germline ends. The CDR3 contains 11 residues. Germline CDR1 reads MDHEN; CDR2 reads SYDVKM. In nucleotides, the CDR3 is TGTGCCAGCAGCCTCCAACTTAGTAGGTACTTC. This sequence encodes CASSLQLSRYF.

The CDR3: CASSLLPRGTREVNEQFF. CDR3 sequence (DNA): TGTGCCAGCAGCCTTCTCCCTAGGGGGACAAGGGAGGTAAATGAGCAGTTCTTC. The chain links TRBV7-3 to TRBJ2-1; either TRBD1 or TRBD2 may supply D (6 bases each). The CDR3 has 18 amino acids. Germline assignment: CDR1 SGHTA and CDR2 FQGTGA. Trimming removed 5 bases at V and 7 bases at J, with 27 bases between.

The CDR3 coding sequence is TGTGCCAGTAGGCAAACACCGGGACTCCGGTACAATGAGCAGTTCTTC. Translated: CASRQTPGLRYNEQFF. The chain has TRBV19 and TRBJ2-1; TRBD2 might be the D (6 bases). CDR1 and CDR2 (germline): LNHDA, SQIVND (reference sequence). Trimming cost V 6 bases and J 4 bases, with 19 bases left between them. There are 16 residues in the CDR3.

V gene TRBV9 combines with J gene TRBJ2-5; possibly TRBD2 for D (6 bases). Germline lookup yields CDR1 SGDLS and CDR2 YYNGEE. The CDR3 totals 16 residues. The V gene lost 0 bases and the J gene lost 0 bases, with 12 bases spanning the gap. The CDR3 here is CASSVAGGTYQETQYF. The CDR3 bases are TGTGCCAGCAGCGTAGCTGGGGGGACTTACCAAGAGACCCAGTACTTC. Based on the CDR3 plus reference TRBV9 and TRBJ2-5, the full variable domain is DSGVTQTPKHLITATGQRVTLRCSPRSGDLSVYWYQQSLDQGLQFLIQYYNGEERAKGNILERFSAQQFPDLHSELNLSSLELGDSALYFCASSVAGGTYQETQYFGPGTRLLVL.

This clone turned up a few times. J is TRBJ2-1 and V is TRBV5-4; D not certain. Trimming removed 1 base at V and 5 bases at J, with 16 bases between. The CDR3 covers 16 residues. Germline loops: CDR1 SGHNT, CDR2 YYREEE (reference sequence). The CDR3 is CASSLSPDSPNNEQFF. CDR3 nucleotides: TGTGCCAGCAGCTTGTCTCCCGATAGCCCGAACAATGAGCAGTTCTTC.

The genes are TRBV19 and TRBJ1-2; 10 bases are a match to TRBD1. This CDR3 region has 16 residues. Germline V lookup: CDR1 LNHDA, CDR2 SQIVND (reference sequence). The V segment lost 6 bases and the J segment 3 bases; nucleotides outside the gene matches: 10. The CDR3 region is CASSMTGTGAYYGYTF. CDR3 in DNA: TGTGCCAGTAGCATGACCGGGACAGGGGCGTACTATGGCTACACCTTC.

V and J are TRBV4-1 and TRBJ2-1; TRBD2 aligns across 11 bases. Trimming at V came to 4 bases and at J to 6 bases, leaving 11 bases not matched to a gene. The length of the CDR3 is 17 residues. Germline loops: CDR1 MGHRA, CDR2 YSYEKL. DNA for the CDR3: TGCGCCAGCAGCCGTAATCCGGGACTAGCGGCCTCCAATGAGCAGTTCTTC. It is translated as CASSRNPGLAASNEQFF.

The rearrangement links TRBV6-6 to TRBJ2-1; tentative D call: TRBD2 (5 bases). The CDR3 has 15 amino acids. Germline loops: CDR1 MNHNY, CDR2 SVGAGI (reference sequence). With 4 bases removed from V and 3 bases from J, the gap between germline ends came to 13 bases. CDR3 DNA: TGTGCCAGCAGTTCCCCGTCGGGGATCTACAATGAGCAGTTCTTC. Protein product: CASSSPSGIYNEQFF.

CDR3 DNA sequence: TGTGCCAGCAGCTTCTTGACTAGCGGGAGATATAATGAGCAGTTCTTC. Residues: CASSFLTSGRYNEQFF. The V and J genes are TRBV7-8 and TRBJ2-1; 12 nucleotides match TRBD2. CDR3 length: 16 amino acids. V was pared by 3 bases and J by 7 bases, with 7 bases of the junction left unmatched. Germline-derived CDR1 and CDR2 are SGHVS and FQNEAQ.

Here the CDR3 reads CASRYGTSYEQYF. CDR3 DNA sequence: TGTGCCAGCAGATACGGTACCTCCTACGAGCAGTACTTC. This sequence joins TRBV6-5 and TRBJ2-7, with unresolved D. The V gene's germline CDR1 is MNHEY and CDR2 SVGAGI. CDR3 length equals 13 residues. The V end lost 6 bases, the J end lost 0 bases, and 9 bases lay between the germline ends.

The chain combines TRBV28 with TRBJ1-2; D gene uncertain. Trimming cost V 10 bases and J 6 bases, with 15 bases left between them. Germline CDR1 reads MDHEN; CDR2 reads SYDVKM. CDR3 size: 12 residues. The CDR3 loop reads CATRWVEDGYTF. The CDR3 DNA sequence: TGTGCCACCAGATGGGTGGAGGATGGCTACACCTTC.

The DNA for the CDR3 is TGCAGTGCTATGACGTCGGAGACCCAGTACTTC. Its translation: CSAMTSETQYF. The V gene is TRBV20-1, the J gene TRBJ2-5; D uncertain. The ends were cut back, 4 bases at V and 5 bases at J, with 8 bases in the middle. The CDR3 length is 11 residues. Germline CDR1 and CDR2: DFQATT and SNEGSKA (reference sequence).

The chain employs TRBV6-5 and TRBJ1-5; D unresolved. There are 14 residues in the CDR3. Germline CDR1 MNHEY, CDR2 SVGAGI. The V and J ends lost 6 bases and 1 base respectively, with 10 bases between them. The chain's CDR3 is CASRELGSNQPQHF. For the CDR3, the DNA is TGTGCCAGCAGGGAGTTGGGCAGCAATCAGCCCCAGCATTTT.

In its sample, this clone was seen once. The chain is built from TRBV7-9 and TRBJ2-1; D not certain. V dropped 5 bases and J dropped 14 bases, with 19 bases sitting between them. Per the germline V gene, CDR1 is SEHNR and CDR2 is FQNEAQ (reference sequence). CDR3 length: 13 amino acids. The CDR3 DNA reads as TGTGCCAGCAGCCCGCACTGGGCGACCGACGAGTTCTTC. The encoded protein is CASSPHWATDEFF.

The V gene is TRBV5-5, the J gene TRBJ2-7; no clear D gene. The CDR3 consists of 14 residues. Germline V gene lookup returns CDR1 SGHKS and CDR2 YYEKEE (reference sequence). The V end was cut by 0 bases, the J end by 2 bases, with 9 bases between. CDR3 in DNA: TGTGCCAGCAGCTTGGAAGCCCAAACCTACGAGCAGTACTTC. Protein sequence: CASSLEAQTYEQYF.

The V call is TRBV6-1, the J call TRBJ2-4; D possibly corresponds to TRBD1 (6 bases). The CDR3 totals 15 residues. Germline CDR1 MNHNS, CDR2 SASEGT. The ends were cut back, 3 bases at V and 6 bases at J, with 15 bases in the middle. The CDR3 nucleotides are TGTGCCAGCAGTGATGGTCCGGGACAAAGAAACATTCAGTACTTC. Translation gives CASSDGPGQRNIQYF.

The chain uses TRBV4-3 and TRBJ2-2; TRBD2 agrees at 7 bases. The CDR3 has 16 residues. The V gene's germline CDR1 is LGHNA and CDR2 YSLEER. With 2 bases clipped from V and 2 bases from J, the junction kept 5 bases outside the gene matches. CDR3 loop: CASSQPGGINTGELFF. CDR3 bases: TGCGCCAGCAGCCAACCCGGGGGGATTAACACCGGGGAGCTGTTTTTT.

V and J are TRBV19 and TRBJ2-7; TRBD1 matches at 7 bases. Germline trimming cut 6 bases from V and 6 bases from J; bases unmatched to any gene: 11. Germline V CDR1 and CDR2: LNHDA, SQIVND (reference sequence). CDR3 length: 14 residues. Written as DNA, the CDR3 is TGTGCCAGTAGCCACCGACAGGGTTATTTCGAGCAGTACTTC. Its protein is CASSHRQGYFEQYF.

The chain links TRBV11-2 to TRBJ1-1; D may be TRBD1 (6 bases). This CDR3 contains 15 residues. Germline V CDR1 and CDR2: SGHAT, FQNNGV. V dropped 5 bases and J dropped 5 bases, with 18 bases sitting between them. The CDR3 sequence: CASSPIQGRGTEAFF. For the CDR3, the DNA is TGTGCCAGCAGCCCGATACAGGGTAGAGGTACTGAAGCTTTCTTT.

V is TRBV6-1 and J is TRBJ2-7; 7 nucleotides line up with TRBD1. The junction had 10 bases not matched to a gene; V was cut back by 4 bases and J by 4 bases. Germline lookup yields CDR1 MNHNS and CDR2 SASEGT. The CDR3 has 15 amino acids. CDR3: CASSALLGTAYEQYF. CDR3 in DNA: TGTGCCAGCAGTGCGCTACTCGGGACAGCTTACGAGCAGTACTTC.

V and J are TRBV19 and TRBJ2-5, with 11 bases identical to TRBD1. Germline values: CDR1 LNHDA, CDR2 SQIVND (reference sequence). V shed 2 bases, J shed 3 bases, and the junction held 5 bases outside the gene matches. The CDR3 has 16 amino acids. CDR3 nucleotide sequence: TGTGCCAGTAGTATATATGGGACAGGGGGTGAAGAGACCCAGTACTTC. Encoded protein: CASSIYGTGGEETQYF.

The chain recombines TRBV28 with TRBJ2-5; possible D gene TRBD2, 5 bases. V lost 5 bases, J lost 6 bases, and 10 bases lay in between. This CDR3 spans 12 amino acids. CDR1 and CDR2 from the germline V gene are MDHEN and SYDVKM. CDR3 protein: CASSPGSQTQYF. In nucleotides, the CDR3 is TGTGCCAGCAGTCCGGGGAGTCAGACCCAGTACTTC. Filled out from reference TRBV28 and TRBJ2-5, the complete variable domain reads DVKVTQSSRYLVKRTGEKVFLECVQDMDHENMFWYRQDPGLGLRLIYFSYDVKMKEKGDIPEGYSVSREKKERFSLILESASTNQTSMYLCASSPGSQTQYFGPGTRLLVL.

The chain recombines TRBV2 with TRBJ1-5; a weak D match, TRBD1 (5 bases). V lost 0 bases and J lost 9, with 18 bases in between. This CDR3 is built from 16 residues. Per the germline V gene, CDR1 is SNHLY and CDR2 is FYNNEI. CDR3 residues: CASSEALWDGSSPQHF. The DNA for the CDR3 is TGTGCCAGCAGTGAAGCGCTTTGGGACGGGTCGTCGCCCCAGCATTTT.